Below are 7 T cell receptor beta chains sequenced from a single sample in a study of cytomegalovirus exposure and HLA in healthy donors. The PCR contained 60 Vbeta and 13 Jbeta primers. Profiling relied on immunoSEQ multiplex PCR, and the TCRdb table lists in-frame clones only, not all of them. The table includes approximately 220,000 clones, less than 85% detected once. The sample taken for sequencing was PBMCs. The receptors shown here come from a man aged 18 to 35 in good health and CMV-seronegative.

V is TRBV5-1 and J is TRBJ2-7; 7 bases agree with TRBD2. J gave up 3 bases and V 2 bases, and 14 bases lay outside the gene matches. Germline-derived CDR1 and CDR2 are SGHRS and YFSETQ. The CDR3 extends over 17 amino acids. The CDR3 is CASSFRGDRGAIYEQYF. The CDR3 DNA sequence: TGCGCCAGCAGCTTTCGGGGGGATCGAGGGGCGATCTACGAGCAGTACTTC.

This chain joins TRBV6-5 and TRBJ2-7, with a tentative D call TRBD2 (7 bases). The V gene lost 6 bases and the J gene lost 4 bases, with 16 bases spanning the gap. The CDR3 is 14 residues long. Germline-derived CDR1 and CDR2 are MNHEY and SVGAGI. Here the CDR3 DNA reads TGTGCCAGCAGCATACGCAGGGGAGGGTACGAGCAGTACTTC. Its translation: CASSIRRGGYEQYF.

This clone showed up just a few times. The chain links TRBV7-8 to TRBJ2-6; tentatively, D is TRBD2 (6 bases). The CDR3 loop spans 16 amino acids. Germline-derived CDR1 and CDR2 are SGHVS and FQNEAQ. The V end lost 0 bases, the J end lost 2 bases, and 8 bases lay between the germline ends. The DNA of the CDR3 is TGTGCCAGCAGCTTAGCGGCGGGGACTGGGGCCAACGTCCTGACTTTC. Protein sequence: CASSLAAGTGANVLTF.

The chain carries TRBV6-1 and TRBJ2-7; 8 nucleotides match TRBD2. The germline gives CDR1 MNHNS, CDR2 SASEGT. J gave up 9 bases and V 3 bases, and 13 bases lay outside the gene matches. This CDR3 contains 15 residues. This CDR3 is CASSDSGGLGSRQYF. The DNA for the CDR3 is TGTGCCAGCAGTGACAGCGGGGGTCTAGGGAGTAGGCAGTACTTC.

This chain connects TRBV5-6 to TRBJ2-3; 10 bases are shared with TRBD1. V was clipped by 4 bases and J by 4 bases; unmatched bases: 6. This CDR3 is 15 amino acids long. The germline gives CDR1 SGHDT, CDR2 YYEEEE. CDR3 residues: CASSAPGTGADTQYF. For the CDR3, the DNA is TGTGCCAGCAGCGCCCCCGGGACAGGGGCAGATACGCAGTATTTT.

CDR3 residues: CASSVNPGSEQYF. As DNA, the CDR3 is TGTGCCAGCAGCGTCAACCCGGGGTCCGAGCAGTACTTC. The chain combines TRBV9 with TRBJ2-7, with TRBD2 as a possible D gene (5 bases). From germline, CDR1 is SGDLS and CDR2 YYNGEE. The CDR3 has 13 amino acids. V was cut by 2 bases and J by 6 bases, with 12 bases left in between. The full variable domain, its missing parts supplied by reference TRBV9 and TRBJ2-7, is DSGVTQTPKHLITATGQRVTLRCSPRSGDLSVYWYQQSLDQGLQFLIQYYNGEERAKGNILERFSAQQFPDLHSELNLSSLELGDSALYFCASSVNPGSEQYFGPGTRLTVT.

The CDR3 sequence is CASSLFAGGAYEQYF. CDR3 DNA: TGTGCCAGCAGCTTGTTCGCAGGGGGAGCCTACGAGCAGTACTTC. The rearrangement links TRBV5-6 to TRBJ2-7, with 7 bases identical to TRBD1. V dropped 1 base and J dropped 2; count of bases not matched to a gene: 6. The CDR3 is 15 residues long. Germline lookup yields CDR1 SGHDT and CDR2 YYEEEE.